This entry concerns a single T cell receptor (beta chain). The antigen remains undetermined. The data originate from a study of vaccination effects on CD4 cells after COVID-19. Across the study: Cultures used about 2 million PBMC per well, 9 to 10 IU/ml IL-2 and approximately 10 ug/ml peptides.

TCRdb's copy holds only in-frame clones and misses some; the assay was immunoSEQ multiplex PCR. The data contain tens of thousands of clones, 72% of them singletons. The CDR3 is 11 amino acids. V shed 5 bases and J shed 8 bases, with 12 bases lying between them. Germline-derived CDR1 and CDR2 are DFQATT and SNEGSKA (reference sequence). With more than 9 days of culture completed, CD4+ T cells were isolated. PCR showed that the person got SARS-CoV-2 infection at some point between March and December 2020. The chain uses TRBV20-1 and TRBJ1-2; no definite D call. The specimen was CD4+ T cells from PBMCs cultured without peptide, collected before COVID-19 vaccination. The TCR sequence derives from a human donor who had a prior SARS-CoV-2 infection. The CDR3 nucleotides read TGCAGTGCTTTCAGCGGTGGGGGCTACACCTTC. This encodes CSAFSGGGYTF.